These 24 T cell receptor beta chains originate from one sample sequenced in a study of shared clonotypes between healthy human individuals (dated by TCRdb to 2019 to 2021). Receptor libraries were prepared by the immunoSEQ multiplex PCR assay. TCRdb holds this immuneACCESS table with in-frame rearrangements only. Some clones are missing; in checked studies, unresolved V genes explain under half, and the rest has no known cause. This sample lists more than 2 million clones; approximately 92% were detected once. The ten largest account for under 2% of the sample. CD8 naive samples were CD45RO-negative cells positively selected for CCR7, giving a CD45RA+CCR7+ population that excluded TemRA cells. Sequencing input: naive CD8+ T cells from PBMCs. Taken with the paper, the label for cell subset or site translates to: CD45RA+CCR7+. These receptors all stem from a man between 18 and 29 years old in good health. Some clones in this sample may be carry-over from other donors' samples.

This rearrangement joins TRBV19 to TRBJ2-7; maybe TRBD1 (6 bases). Germline V gene sequence: CDR1 LNHDA, CDR2 SQIVND (reference sequence). V lost 3 bases to trimming and J lost 2 bases, with 11 bases between them. The CDR3 consists of 14 residues. CDR3 region: CASSIVRGTYEQYF. The CDR3 coding sequence is TGTGCCAGTAGTATTGTCAGGGGAACCTACGAGCAGTACTTC.

The chain links TRBV30 to TRBJ2-1; 11 nucleotides line up with TRBD2. This CDR3 contains 15 residues. With 5 bases clipped from V and 7 bases from J, the junction kept 10 bases outside the gene matches. Germline lookup yields CDR1 GTSNPN and CDR2 SVGIG (reference sequence). In nucleotides, the CDR3 is TGTGCCTGGGGGGTACTAGCGGGAGTCAATAATGAGCAGTTCTTC. Translated, it gives CAWGVLAGVNNEQFF.

The rearrangement links TRBV5-6 to TRBJ2-5; the D gene is possibly TRBD2 (5 bases). The CDR3 consists of 18 residues. The V gene's germline CDR1 is SGHDT and CDR2 YYEEEE. Trimming cost V 0 bases and J 3 bases, with 21 bases left between them. CDR3 in amino acids: CASSLAVYLPSGKETQYF. The CDR3 region has the DNA TGTGCCAGCAGCTTGGCCGTTTACCTCCCTTCCGGGAAAGAGACCCAGTACTTC.

V is TRBV6-6 and J is TRBJ2-2; a possible D gene is TRBD2 (6 bases). Between the trimmed V and J ends, which lost 7 bases and 5 bases, there was a span of 14 bases. Germline CDR1 is MNHNY and CDR2 is SVGAGI (reference sequence). CDR3 length: 14 amino acids. The CDR3 nucleotides are TGTGCCAGCACCACCGGGGGTTTGACCGGGGAGCTGTTTTTT. It yields the protein CASTTGGLTGELFF.

The chain uses TRBV27 and TRBJ2-1; D gene uncertain. V was cut by 2 bases and J by 9 bases, with 14 bases left in between. Germline assignment: CDR1 MNHEY and CDR2 SMNVEV (reference sequence). This CDR3 is 14 amino acids long. CDR3 nucleotides: TGTGCCAGCAGTTTAAGGCCTGCGCCGTCTGAGCAGTTCTTC. Protein sequence: CASSLRPAPSEQFF.

The J gene is TRBJ2-7, the V gene TRBV5-1, with D perhaps TRBD2 (6 bases). The germline V gene has CDR1 SGHRS and CDR2 YFSETQ. CDR3 length: 12 residues. The V gene lost 7 bases and the J gene lost 4 bases, with 12 bases spanning the gap. The CDR3 DNA reads TGCGCCAGCGGGAGGACCTCTTACGAGCAGTACTTC. As protein: CASGRTSYEQYF.

This chain uses TRBV18 with TRBJ2-1; 11 bases map to TRBD2. The CDR3 covers 17 residues. Germline loops: CDR1 KGHSH, CDR2 LQKENI. V was pared by 2 bases and J by 6 bases, with 9 bases of the junction left unmatched. CDR3 in amino acids: CASSPSTSGVIGNEQFF. Here the CDR3 DNA reads TGTGCCAGCTCACCATCGACTAGCGGGGTAATAGGCAATGAGCAGTTCTTC.

The chain's CDR3 is CASRGQTTYEQYF. The DNA for the CDR3 is TGTGCCAGCAGGGGACAGACGACCTACGAGCAGTACTTC. The chain joins TRBV14 to TRBJ2-7, with 7 positions matching TRBD1. The CDR3 consists of 13 residues. Germline loops: CDR1 SGHDN, CDR2 FVKESK. The V segment lost 6 bases and the J segment 2 bases; nucleotides outside the gene matches: 4.

The chain links TRBV19 to TRBJ1-1; 10 bases match TRBD1. Germline CDR1 and CDR2: LNHDA and SQIVND (reference sequence). This CDR3 comprises 13 residues. V shed 7 bases, J shed 4 bases, and the junction held 3 bases outside the gene matches. The CDR3 nucleotides are TGTGCCAGTAAGGGGACAGGGGTCACTGAAGCTTTCTTT. It is translated as CASKGTGVTEAFF.

The chain uses TRBV21-1 and TRBJ2-7; the D call TRBD1 from the table was never checked on the DNA. TRBV21-1 is designated a pseudogene. The CDR3 consists of 18 residues. CDR3 residues: CASSKVPLRQGSSYEQYF. DNA for the CDR3: TGTGCCAGCAGCAAAGTTCCCCTCCGACAGGGGAGTTCCTACGAGCAGTACTTC.

This chain uses TRBV6-5 with TRBJ2-4, with D tentatively TRBD1 (6 bases). The V end lost 3 bases, the J end lost 0 bases, and 9 bases lay between the germline ends. Germline CDR1 reads MNHEY; CDR2 reads SVGAGI. CDR3 length: 15 residues. In DNA form, the CDR3 reads TGTGCCAGCAGTTATGGACAGAGAGCCAAAAACATTCAGTACTTC. It encodes CASSYGQRAKNIQYF.

V usage is TRBV28 and J usage is TRBJ2-7; D unresolved. Looked up from germline, CDR1 is MDHEN and CDR2 is SYDVKM. CDR3 length equals 15 residues. The V and J ends lost 3 bases and 1 base respectively, with 13 bases between them. The CDR3 sequence is CASSFGWQVSYEQYF. Here the CDR3 DNA reads TGTGCCAGCAGTTTTGGCTGGCAGGTATCCTACGAGCAGTACTTC.

The chain carries TRBV25-1 and TRBJ1-2; D not certain. The CDR3 contains 17 residues. V was trimmed by 4 bases and J by 3 bases, leaving 21 bases between them. Germline CDR1 and CDR2: MGHDK and SYGVNS. CDR3 residues: CASSGFRAHPWDYGYTF. Here the CDR3 DNA reads TGTGCCAGCAGTGGGTTCCGGGCGCACCCATGGGACTATGGCTACACCTTC.

The chain couples TRBV5-1 to TRBJ1-1, with D perhaps TRBD1 (6 bases). Deletions cut 0 bases from V and 5 bases from J, with 14 bases between. The CDR3 has 15 residues. Per germline, CDR1 SGHRS and CDR2 YFSETQ. CDR3 residues: CASSLAGGRNTEAFF. Here the CDR3 DNA reads TGCGCCAGCAGCTTGGCCGGGGGGCGTAATACTGAAGCTTTCTTT. Together with reference TRBV5-1 and TRBJ1-1, the CDR3 gives the full variable domain: KAGVTQTPRYLIKTRGQQVTLSCSPISGHRSVSWYQQTPGQGLQFLFEYFSETQRNKGNFPGRFSGRQFSNSRSEMNVSTLELGDSALYLCASSLAGGRNTEAFFGQGTRLTVV.

For this clone: At the DNA level, this CDR3 is encoded by other sequences in the same sample as well. The genes are TRBV9 and TRBJ2-2; 8 bases fit TRBD2. In germline, CDR1 is SGDLS, CDR2 YYNGEE. Trimming took 0 bases from V and 5 from J; bases not matched to a gene: 6. This CDR3 is 16 amino acids long. CDR3 in amino acids: CASSVASGRGTGELFF. CDR3 bases: TGTGCCAGCAGCGTAGCCAGCGGGAGAGGTACCGGGGAGCTGTTTTTT.

This chain joins TRBV7-6 and TRBJ2-5; D tentatively reads TRBD1 or TRBD2 (5 bases each). This CDR3 comprises 14 residues. Germline CDR1 and CDR2: SGHVS and FNYEAQ. Trimming pared 5 bases from V and 5 bases from J, leaving 15 bases between. CDR3 nucleotides: TGTGCCAGCAGCGAGGTATGGGGCGGGGAGACCCAGTACTTC. Protein: CASSEVWGGETQYF.

The V call is TRBV29-1, the J call TRBJ1-2; no firm D call. Trimming took off 6 bases at V and 5 bases at J, with 22 bases between the two ends. Looked up from germline, CDR1 is SQVTM and CDR2 is ANQGSEA. This CDR3 comprises 15 residues. The CDR3 nucleotides are TGCAGCGTGGACCCAGTAGGGCAGCCACTTTATGGCTACACCTTC. Translated: CSVDPVGQPLYGYTF.

On this clone: Other nucleotide sequences from this sample produce the same CDR3. The chain links TRBV13 to TRBJ2-4, with TRBD1 matching 10 bases. Germline V gene lookup returns CDR1 PRHDT and CDR2 FYEKMQ (reference sequence). Trimming took 3 bases from V and 1 from J; bases not matched to a gene: 3. The CDR3 has 16 amino acids. CDR3 sequence (DNA): TGTGCCAGCAGCTTGGGACAGGGGTTGGCCAAAAACATTCAGTACTTC. Amino acid sequence: CASSLGQGLAKNIQYF. Drawing the rest from reference TRBV13 and TRBJ2-4, the complete variable domain is AAGVIQSPRHLIKEKRETATLKCYPIPRHDTVYWYQQGPGQDPQFLISFYEKMQSDKGSIPDRFSAQQFSDYHSELNMSSLELGDSALYFCASSLGQGLAKNIQYFGAGTRLSVL.

The rearrangement joins TRBV10-3 to TRBJ2-1; weak D call: TRBD2 (6 bases). This CDR3 spans 15 amino acids. Per the germline V gene, CDR1 is ENHRY and CDR2 is SYGVKD. The ends were cut back, 1 base at V and 6 bases at J, with 13 bases in the middle. CDR3 protein: CAISELGLAFNEQFF. The CDR3 coding sequence is TGTGCCATCAGTGAGTTGGGCCTAGCGTTCAATGAGCAGTTCTTC.

The chain couples TRBV7-6 to TRBJ2-7, with D unresolved. Germline assignment: CDR1 SGHVS and CDR2 FNYEAQ. Trimming left V 4 bases short and J 7 bases short, with 11 bases between. CDR3 size: 12 residues. DNA of the CDR3: TGTGCCAGCAGCTCTGGTAGCACGGAGCAGTACTTC. This codes for CASSSGSTEQYF.

The V call is TRBV15, the J call TRBJ1-5; TRBD1 matches 9 bases. The CDR3 has 15 residues. Germline loops: CDR1 LNHNV, CDR2 YYDKDF (reference sequence). The V gene end was trimmed by 3 bases and the J gene end by 3 bases; junction bases not matched to a gene: 3. CDR3: CATSSDRGANQPQHF. The DNA of the CDR3 is TGTGCCACCAGCAGTGACAGGGGGGCCAATCAGCCCCAGCATTTT.

This clone was picked up one time. The V and J genes are TRBV7-3 and TRBJ2-2; the D gene is possibly TRBD2 (5 bases). Deletions cut 2 bases from V and 5 bases from J, with 9 bases between. Germline lookup yields CDR1 SGHTA and CDR2 FQGTGA. The CDR3 extends over 14 amino acids. DNA for the CDR3: TGTGCCAGCAGCTTATCTAGCTCAACCGGGGAGCTGTTTTTT. As protein: CASSLSSSTGELFF.

In its sample, this clone was seen a few times. V usage is TRBV10-3 and J usage is TRBJ2-5; D call uncertain. The V and J ends lost 0 bases and 5 bases respectively, with 10 bases between them. Per the germline V gene, CDR1 is ENHRY and CDR2 is SYGVKD. The CDR3 length is 14 residues. The CDR3 DNA reads TGTGCCATCAGTGAGTCACCTAGATGGGAGACCCAGTACTTC. Protein: CAISESPRWETQYF.

V is TRBV5-4 and J is TRBJ2-7; D possibly matches TRBD1 or TRBD2 (6 bases each). CDR1 is SGHNT and CDR2 is YYREEE in the germline V gene (reference sequence). Trimming took 4 bases from V and 5 from J, leaving 7 bases between them. CDR3 length: 11 amino acids. The CDR3: CASSGGHEQYF. In DNA form, the CDR3 reads TGTGCCAGCAGCGGGGGGCACGAGCAGTACTTC.